The 26 T cell receptor beta chains listed next were all sequenced from one sample in a study of T cell clonotyping in hematopoietic cell transplantation. Method: immunoSEQ multiplex PCR; TCRdb's copy keeps in-frame clones and lacks some. Among 35,000 to 45,000 clones listed, about 90% were seen once. Sample: peripheral blood mononuclear cells. The source is a woman aged 40 to 50 in good health. Some clones in this sample may be carry-over from other donors' samples.

The chain recombines TRBV2 with TRBJ1-2; no clear D gene. V was shortened by 9 bases and J by 3 bases, with 14 bases between the two germline ends. The germline V gene has CDR1 SNHLY and CDR2 FYNNEI. The CDR3 runs to 13 residues. The CDR3 DNA follows: TGTGCCAGTTTGACGGACGGCGACTATGGCTACACCTTC. This translates into CASLTDGDYGYTF.

The chain recombines TRBV6-1 with TRBJ1-3; 8 nucleotides line up with TRBD1. V was pared by 4 bases and J by 11 bases, with 13 bases of the junction left unmatched. The CDR3 runs 15 residues. Per the germline V gene, CDR1 is MNHNS and CDR2 is SASEGT. This CDR3 is CASSGFRDRSSAIYF. CDR3 bases: TGTGCCAGCAGTGGTTTCCGGGACAGGTCGAGCGCCATATATTTT.

This rearrangement joins TRBV29-1 to TRBJ1-4; D is unclear. Looked up from germline, CDR1 is SQVTM and CDR2 is ANQGSEA. The CDR3 loop spans 12 amino acids. The ends were cut back, 0 bases at V and 10 bases at J, with 9 bases in the middle. The CDR3 nucleotides are TGCAGCGTTGAAGAACCCTTAGGAAAACTGTTTTTT. Translation: CSVEEPLGKLFF.

In the case of this clone: One junction end does not reproduce the germline sequence, and a read error may be involved. The chain carries TRBV4-1 and TRBJ2-1; D gene uncertain. The germline gives CDR1 MGHRA, CDR2 YSYEKL. The CDR3 consists of 13 residues. CDR3 loop: CASSQAGHNEQFF. The CDR3 DNA reads as TGTGCCAGCAGCCAAGCCGGTCACAATGAGCAGTTCTTC.

The chain uses TRBV30 and TRBJ2-1, with 7 bases that match TRBD2. V trimming: 5 bases; J trimming: 9 bases; junction bases outside the gene matches: 10. CDR1 GTSNPN and CDR2 SVGIG come from the germline V gene (reference sequence). The CDR3 extends over 13 amino acids. CDR3 DNA sequence: TGTGCCTGGCGTCGGACTAGAGGTGGTGAGCAGTTCTTC. Translated: CAWRRTRGGEQFF.

This chain connects TRBV6-5 to TRBJ1-5; D gene uncertain. Germline values: CDR1 MNHEY, CDR2 SVGAGI. Trimming removed 5 bases at V and 5 bases at J, with 10 bases between. CDR3 length: 13 amino acids. Written as DNA, the CDR3 is TGTGCCAGCAGTCTGAGAAGATATCAGCCCCAGCATTTT. As protein: CASSLRRYQPQHF.

This chain uses TRBV5-4 with TRBJ2-7, with D possibly being TRBD1 or TRBD2 (5 bases each). Per the germline V gene, CDR1 is SGHNT and CDR2 is YYREEE (reference sequence). This CDR3 has 15 amino acids. Trimming shortened V by 3 bases and J by 1 base, and 14 bases separated the two germline ends. The CDR3, as DNA: TGTGCCAGCAGCTACTACCGGGACGAATCCTACGAGCAGTACTTC. Residues: CASSYYRDESYEQYF.

Written as DNA, the CDR3 is TGTGCCAGCAGCTTAGCAAGGGGCGCACAGGGGGCCGATAGTGGCTACACCTTC. Protein product: CASSLARGAQGADSGYTF. V and J are TRBV7-2 and TRBJ1-2, with 9 bases fitting TRBD1. CDR1 and CDR2 from the germline V gene are SGHTA and FQGNSA. The CDR3 totals 18 residues. The V segment lost 0 bases and the J segment 7 bases; nucleotides outside the gene matches: 15.

This clone appeared a single time. The chain links TRBV29-1 to TRBJ1-4, with 8 bases aligning to TRBD1. CDR3 length equals 14 residues. The V and J ends lost 6 bases and 7 bases, in that order; junction bases with no gene match: 10. Germline V gives CDR1 SQVTM, CDR2 ANQGSEA. As DNA, the CDR3 is TGCAGCGTCGCCTCAGGGGGCGAGAGTGAAAAACTGTTTTTT. Its protein is CSVASGGESEKLFF.

The chain links TRBV6-5 to TRBJ2-3; D is unclear. V was cut by 0 bases and J by 2 bases, with 9 bases left in between. Germline CDR1 MNHEY, CDR2 SVGAGI. There are 15 residues in the CDR3. The chain's CDR3 is CASSYSKGFTDTQYF. The CDR3 DNA is TGTGCCAGCAGTTACTCGAAAGGGTTCACAGATACGCAGTATTTT.

The chain uses TRBV20-1 and TRBJ1-1; no clear D. The V end was cut by 6 bases, the J end by 3 bases, with 5 bases between. Germline V gene lookup returns CDR1 DFQATT and CDR2 SNEGSKA (reference sequence). This CDR3 is 10 amino acids long. DNA of the CDR3: TGCAGTGCCCTTTACACTGAAGCTTTCTTT. Translated: CSALYTEAFF.

The chain uses TRBV6-6 and TRBJ1-2, with no clear D. CDR1 is MNHNY and CDR2 is SVGAGI in the germline V gene (reference sequence). The CDR3 runs to 13 residues. Trimming removed 8 bases at V and 6 bases at J, with 16 bases between. The DNA for the CDR3 is TGTGCCAGCCTTGACGGGGTTGGCGATGGCTACACCTTC. This translates into CASLDGVGDGYTF.

The chain carries TRBV15 and TRBJ2-7; D is undetermined. V lost 0 bases, J lost 5 bases, and 17 bases lay in between. From germline, CDR1 is LNHNV and CDR2 YYDKDF (reference sequence). The CDR3 extends over 16 amino acids. The CDR3 nucleotides read TGTGCCACCAGCAGAGATCGGGCAGTAGGTCCTCACGAGCAGTACTTC. It specifies CATSRDRAVGPHEQYF.

The chain employs TRBV7-2 and TRBJ1-1; D unresolved. The V end was cut by 3 bases, the J end by 11 bases, with 10 bases between. From germline, CDR1 is SGHTA and CDR2 FQGNSA. This CDR3 region has 11 residues. CDR3 DNA: TGTGCCAGCAGCTTTCTGTTAACGGCTTTCTTT. Translation: CASSFLLTAFF.

This clone came up a few times. This chain uses TRBV5-1 with TRBJ2-3; D may be TRBD1 or TRBD2 (5 bases each). The CDR3 contains 16 residues. The V gene lost 0 bases and the J gene lost 5 bases, with 16 bases spanning the gap. The germline CDR1 and CDR2 sequences are SGHRS and YFSETQ. CDR3 loop: CASSLGYRGAEDTQYF. CDR3 DNA: TGCGCCAGCAGCTTGGGGTACAGAGGGGCTGAAGATACGCAGTATTTT.

This chain joins TRBV7-9 and TRBJ2-2; 9 bases agree with TRBD2. Germline loops: CDR1 SEHNR, CDR2 FQNEAQ (reference sequence). The ends lost 5 bases at V and 0 bases at J; junction bases unmatched: 4. This CDR3 contains 16 residues. The CDR3 DNA is TGTGCCAGCAGCAAAAGACTAGCGGCGAACACCGGGGAGCTGTTTTTT. Its protein product is CASSKRLAANTGELFF.

V is TRBV28 and J is TRBJ2-1; 7 bases are a match to TRBD2. V dropped 8 bases and J dropped 12; count of bases not matched to a gene: 10. CDR3 size: 12 residues. Germline CDR1 is MDHEN and CDR2 is SYDVKM. The CDR3 is CASDQPGGRQFF. CDR3 sequence (DNA): TGTGCCAGCGATCAACCGGGCGGGAGGCAGTTCTTC.

This sequence joins TRBV29-1 and TRBJ2-7; no clear D. This CDR3 is 13 amino acids long. Trimming took 4 bases from V and 7 from J, leaving 17 bases between them. Germline lookup yields CDR1 SQVTM and CDR2 ANQGSEA. CDR3 in DNA: TGCAGCGTTGCTTGGAGCCGGTGGGGTGAGCAGTACTTC. It yields the protein CSVAWSRWGEQYF.

V gene TRBV2 combines with J gene TRBJ1-2; tentatively, D is TRBD1 (5 bases). V gave up 4 bases and J gave up 2 bases, with 20 bases separating them. Per germline, CDR1 SNHLY and CDR2 FYNNEI. The CDR3 contains 17 residues. The CDR3: CASSVSFLGGGNYGYTF. The CDR3 coding sequence is TGTGCCAGCAGTGTTAGCTTTTTGGGCGGGGGAAACTATGGCTACACCTTC.

This sequence joins TRBV15 and TRBJ2-2; 10 bases line up with TRBD1. Germline CDR1 LNHNV, CDR2 YYDKDF (reference sequence). Losses at the gene ends were 3 bases for V and 0 bases for J; bases not matched to a gene: 7. This CDR3 contains 18 residues. The chain's CDR3 is CATSRWDRGSANTGELFF. As DNA, the CDR3 is TGTGCCACCAGCAGGTGGGACAGGGGCTCCGCGAACACCGGGGAGCTGTTTTTT.

The gene calls are TRBV25-1 and TRBJ1-4, with D maybe TRBD1 (5 bases). Germline CDR1 is MGHDK and CDR2 is SYGVNS. Trimming cost V 8 bases and J 5 bases, with 12 bases left between them. The CDR3 has 13 residues. CDR3 protein: CASGDWGNEKLFF. The CDR3 region has the DNA TGTGCCAGCGGGGATTGGGGGAATGAAAAACTGTTTTTT.

This clone was detected only once. This chain uses TRBV7-3 with TRBJ2-5, with D tentatively TRBD1 (6 bases). The germline V gene encodes CDR1 SGHTA and CDR2 FQGTGA. Trimming took off 6 bases at V and 5 bases at J, with 19 bases between the two ends. This CDR3 has 15 amino acids. The CDR3 is CASSPTGLSLETQYF. DNA for the CDR3: TGTGCCAGCAGTCCAACAGGGTTAAGTTTGGAGACCCAGTACTTC.

This clone has only a few counts. V is TRBV18 and J is TRBJ2-7; no firm D call. This CDR3 is built from 18 residues. Germline-derived CDR1 and CDR2 are KGHSH and LQKENI. The V and J ends lost 1 base and 3 bases respectively, with 22 bases between them. The CDR3 is CASSPLLGRGTELYEQYF. The CDR3 DNA sequence: TGTGCCAGCTCACCACTATTAGGTCGAGGAACAGAACTCTACGAGCAGTACTTC. Filled out from reference TRBV18 and TRBJ2-7, the complete variable domain reads NAGVMQNPRHLVRRRGQEARLRCSPMKGHSHVYWYRQLPEEGLKFMVYLQKENIIDESGMPKERFSAEFPKEGPSILRIQQVVRGDSAAYFCASSPLLGRGTELYEQYFGPGTRLTVT.

The V call is TRBV30, the J call TRBJ2-5; tentatively, D is TRBD2 (5 bases). CDR3 size: 13 residues. The V end lost 3 bases, the J end lost 1 base, and 9 bases lay between the germline ends. Germline CDR1 is GTSNPN and CDR2 is SVGIG (reference sequence). The CDR3 loop reads CAWRRSGQETQYF. DNA of the CDR3: TGTGCCTGGAGGCGAAGCGGCCAAGAGACCCAGTACTTC. Full variable domain (outside the CDR3, taken from reference TRBV30 and TRBJ2-5): SQTIHQWPATLVQPVGSPLSLECTVEGTSNPNLYWYRQAAGRGLQLLFYSVGIGQISSEVPQNLSASRPQDRQFILSSKKLLLSDSGFYLCAWRRSGQETQYFGPGTRLLVL.

The chain carries TRBV28 and TRBJ2-7, with 16 bases that match TRBD2. This CDR3 spans 17 amino acids. V lost 11 bases, J lost 1 base, and 11 bases stayed unmatched. In germline, CDR1 is MDHEN, CDR2 SYDVKM. The CDR3 DNA is TGTGCCGCCCAGGGGACTAGCGGGAGGGGGGTTTCCTACGAGCAGTACTTC. Translating it yields CAAQGTSGRGVSYEQYF.

The chain carries TRBV11-3 and TRBJ2-2, with TRBD2 identical over 13 bases. The CDR3 totals 17 residues. Germline trimming cut 4 bases from V and 3 bases from J; bases unmatched to any gene: 5. Germline V gene sequence: CDR1 SGHNT, CDR2 YENEEA. CDR3 in DNA: TGTGCCAGCAGCTCTGGACTAGCGGGAGTGCACACCGGGGAGCTGTTTTTT. It specifies CASSSGLAGVHTGELFF. Complete variable domain (other parts from reference TRBV11-3 and TRBJ2-2): EAGVVQSPRYKIIEKKQPVAFWCNPISGHNTLYWYLQNLGQGPELLIRYENEEAVDDSQLPKDRFSAERLKGVDSTLKIQPAELGDSAVYLCASSSGLAGVHTGELFFGEGSRLTVL.